One sample yielded the 11 T cell receptor beta chains listed below, sequenced in a study of human T cells and chemical hapten exposure. TCRdb passed the RACE reads through MiXCR, listing each CDR3 protein once. The table includes 95,000 to 150,000 distinct CDR3 sequences, roughly an eighth detected once. Time point described: patch test 1, 2 weeks after DPC sensitization. Indicated treatment: therapeutic diphenylcyclopropenone sensitization with weekly scalp DPC. The specimen was whole blood, collected in connection with sensitization to the hapten diphenylcyclopropenone (DPC). The receptors originated from a man aged 18 to 30 with alopecia areata. Some clones in this sample may be carry-over from other donors' samples.

This clonotype was recorded many times. The chain recombines TRBV19 with TRBJ2-1, with D maybe TRBD2 (6 bases). CDR3 length: 16 amino acids. In germline, CDR1 is LNHDA, CDR2 SQIVND (reference sequence). With 5 bases removed from V and 0 bases from J, the gap between germline ends came to 14 bases. The CDR3 spells CASSDPSESSYNEQFF. The CDR3, as DNA: TGTGCCAGTAGTGACCCTAGCGAGAGCTCCTACAATGAGCAGTTCTTC.

This clonotype came up a few times. The V and J genes are TRBV6-2 or TRBV6-3 and TRBJ2-7; 8 bases are shared with TRBD2. This CDR3 comprises 18 residues. V lost 6 bases and J lost 1; bases outside the gene matches: 17. Germline V gene data show CDR1 as MNHEY and CDR2 as SVGEGT. This CDR3 is CASRNPHSGGPSSYEQYF. The CDR3 DNA follows: TGTGCCAGCAGAAACCCCCACAGCGGGGGTCCCTCGTCCTACGAGCAGTACTTC.

There are a few counts of this clonotype. The chain carries TRBV11-1 and TRBJ1-4; TRBD1 agrees at 9 bases. V lost 5 bases to trimming and J lost 6 bases; unmatched junction nucleotides: 10. Germline V lookup: CDR1 SGHAT, CDR2 FQDESV (reference sequence). This CDR3 contains 16 residues. The CDR3 DNA sequence: TGTGCCAGCAGCGCAAAACCGGGACAGGGAGATGAAAAACTGTTTTTT. This sequence encodes CASSAKPGQGDEKLFF.

The sample holds a few counts of this clonotype. The chain carries TRBV2 and TRBJ2-2, with D tentatively TRBD1 (6 bases). The CDR3 consists of 13 residues. Germline values: CDR1 SNHLY, CDR2 FYNNEI. V lost 6 bases to trimming and J lost 7 bases, with 12 bases between them. The CDR3 loop reads CASRPTGRGELFF. The DNA of the CDR3 is TGTGCCAGCAGGCCTACAGGGCGCGGGGAGCTGTTTTTT.

In DNA form, the CDR3 reads TGCGCCAGCAGCCAAGAAACGGATACGCAGTATTTT. Protein sequence: CASSQETDTQYF. The rearrangement links TRBV4-3 to TRBJ2-3; D remains unclear. The germline V gene has CDR1 LGHNA and CDR2 YSLEER. The CDR3 runs to 12 residues. V was trimmed by 0 bases and J by 6 bases, leaving 4 bases between them.

In this sample, this clonotype turned up a few times. The V call is TRBV21-1, the J call TRBJ1-2; no check of the table's D call, TRBD1, against the DNA was made. TRBV21-1 is an annotated pseudogene. This CDR3 is built from 12 residues. The CDR3 is CASSTQGCGYTF. The CDR3 DNA follows: TGTGCCAGCAGCACGCAGGGATGTGGCTACACCTTC.

The rearrangement uses TRBV11-1 and TRBJ2-7; D not resolved. The length of the CDR3 is 15 residues. The V and J ends lost 5 bases and 3 bases respectively, with 17 bases between them. Per the germline V gene, CDR1 is SGHAT and CDR2 is FQDESV (reference sequence). As DNA, the CDR3 is TGTGCCAGCAGCCGTACGAGTGTTGCCGGCTACGAGCAGTACTTC. Protein sequence: CASSRTSVAGYEQYF.

With respect to this clonotype: Just one base apart from a much larger clone, this may be a read error. This sequence joins TRBV5-4 and TRBJ1-6; D call uncertain. V dropped 1 base and J dropped 6 bases, with 8 bases sitting between them. The CDR3 is made up of 14 amino acids. Germline V gene data show CDR1 as SGHNT and CDR2 as YYREEE (reference sequence). CDR3 sequence: CASSLPSLNSPLHF. The CDR3 coding sequence is TGTGCCAGCAGCTTGCCCAGTCTTAATTCACCCCTCCACTTT.

This clonotype was observed a few times. The rearrangement uses TRBV4-3 and TRBJ2-1, with D unresolved. The length of the CDR3 is 14 residues. V lost 1 base and J lost 5, with 9 bases in between. Germline assignment: CDR1 LGHNA and CDR2 YSLEER. CDR3 residues: CASSQGVVHNEQFF. The CDR3 coding sequence is TGCGCCAGCAGCCAAGGGGTCGTCCACAATGAGCAGTTCTTC.

This clonotype was seen a handful of times. The chain has TRBV29-1 and TRBJ2-1; D ambiguous. The CDR3 loop spans 8 amino acids. V was shortened by 3 bases and J by 9 bases, with 0 bases between the two germline ends. Germline V CDR1 and CDR2: SQVTM, ANQGSEA. DNA of the CDR3: TGCAGCGTTGATGAGCAGTTCTTC. Translation gives CSVDEQFF.

There are a few counts of this clonotype. J is TRBJ2-5 and V is TRBV19, with D possibly being TRBD1 (5 bases). Deletions cut 2 bases from V and 0 bases from J, with 10 bases between. Germline CDR1 is LNHDA and CDR2 is SQIVND (reference sequence). This CDR3 comprises 15 residues. The CDR3 DNA is TGTGCCAGTAGTATACAAACCAGGGACCAAGAGACCCAGTACTTC. The encoded protein is CASSIQTRDQETQYF. Complete variable domain (other parts from reference TRBV19 and TRBJ2-5): DGGITQSPKYLFRKEGQNVTLSCEQNLNHDAMYWYRQDPGQGLRLIYYSQIVNDFQKGDIAEGYSVSREKKESFPLTVTSAQKNPTAFYLCASSIQTRDQETQYFGPGTRLLVL.